This T cell receptor beta chain derives from a study of T cell responses to AZD1222 COVID-19 vaccine. Trimming took 6 bases from V and 6 from J, leaving 17 bases between them. The CDR3 runs to 14 residues. Germline values: CDR1 MNHEY, CDR2 SVGAGI. Here immunoSEQ multiplex PCR was the method, and the copy in TCRdb shows in-frame clones only, minus some. The repertoire consists of around 110,000 clones, with more than 85% occurring once and the leading ten covering around 7.5%. This TCR derives from an adult in good health. The V gene is TRBV6-5, the J gene TRBJ1-1; possible D gene TRBD1, 5 bases. Sequencing used peripheral blood, obtained on day 0 of AZD1222 vaccination. Here the CDR3 reads CASRLVTGGAEAFF. The CDR3 DNA is TGTGCCAGCAGGCTGGTTACAGGAGGCGCTGAAGCTTTCTTT.